Each of the 9 T cell receptor beta chains below was sequenced from the same sample in a study of blood T cell repertoires in COVID-19. The protocol was immunoSEQ multiplex PCR, while the TCRdb copy is restricted to in-frame clones and leaves out a portion. This table has roughly 250,000 clones, about 89% appearing once. The sequenced sample consisted of PBMCs or T cells enriched from blood (not recorded which). Source of these receptors: a man aged 40-49 years who had recovered from COVID-19.

The gene calls are TRBV29-1 and TRBJ1-4; D remains unclear. The CDR3 has 12 residues. The germline CDR1 and CDR2 sequences are SQVTM and ANQGSEA. The V gene lost 4 bases and the J gene lost 7 bases, with 10 bases spanning the gap. For the CDR3, the DNA is TGCAGCGTTGGCCCCGCGCCTGAAAAACTGTTTTTT. It specifies CSVGPAPEKLFF.

The V call is TRBV5-1, the J call TRBJ2-3, with TRBD1 identical over 7 bases. Germline CDR1 and CDR2: SGHRS and YFSETQ. V trimming: 4 bases; J trimming: 0 bases; junction bases outside the gene matches: 2. The CDR3 spans 14 residues. CDR3: CASSQGQSTDTQYF. The CDR3, as DNA: TGCGCCAGCAGCCAGGGACAGAGCACAGATACGCAGTATTTT. Full variable domain (missing parts from reference TRBV5-1 and TRBJ2-3): KAGVTQTPRYLIKTRGQQVTLSCSPISGHRSVSWYQQTPGQGLQFLFEYFSETQRNKGNFPGRFSGRQFSNSRSEMNVSTLELGDSALYLCASSQGQSTDTQYFGPGTRLTVL.

V gene TRBV18 combines with J gene TRBJ1-1; D may be TRBD1 (6 bases). CDR3 size: 15 residues. Trimming cost V 2 bases and J 0 bases, with 10 bases left between them. Per the germline V gene, CDR1 is KGHSH and CDR2 is LQKENI. CDR3 nucleotide sequence: TGTGCCAGCTCACCATCCAGGGGATTGAACACTGAAGCTTTCTTT. Its translation is CASSPSRGLNTEAFF.

The table lists this clone with a count of one. This sequence joins TRBV10-3 and TRBJ2-1; 10 bases are shared with TRBD1. CDR1 is ENHRY, CDR2 SYGVKD, per germline. V was clipped by 6 bases and J by 6 bases; unmatched bases: 5. The CDR3 consists of 14 residues. For the CDR3, the DNA is TGTGCCATCAGACGGACAGGGGGTATCAATGAGCAGTTCTTC. Amino acid sequence: CAIRRTGGINEQFF.

The chain joins TRBV7-4 to TRBJ1-5; TRBD1 agrees at 9 bases. CDR3 length: 17 residues. J was trimmed by 9 bases and V by 5 bases; bases with no gene match: 17. The V gene's germline CDR1 is SGHVT and CDR2 SQSDAQ. The DNA for the CDR3 is TGTGCCAGCAGCATACCAGACCGGGACAGGGTTTTTATGCCCCAGCATTTT. Encoded protein: CASSIPDRDRVFMPQHF.

The chain employs TRBV7-3 and TRBJ2-3, with D tentatively TRBD1 (5 bases). Germline V gives CDR1 SGHTA, CDR2 FQGTGA. V lost 5 bases and J lost 0, with 9 bases in between. The CDR3 totals 14 residues. CDR3 coding DNA: TGTGCCAGCAGCCGAAGACAGAGCACAGATACGCAGTATTTT. Its protein product is CASSRRQSTDTQYF.

The gene calls are TRBV5-1 and TRBJ1-2; 8 nucleotides match TRBD1. CDR3 length: 15 residues. Germline CDR1 and CDR2: SGHRS and YFSETQ. J lost 2 bases, V lost 4 bases, and 7 bases had no gene match. CDR3 region: CASSGQTGDNYGYTF. DNA for the CDR3: TGCGCCAGCAGCGGCCAGACAGGGGACAACTATGGCTACACCTTC.

Comments on this clone: Within the sample, other DNA sequences also encode this same CDR3. The V gene is TRBV4-2, the J gene TRBJ2-3; no clear D. In germline, CDR1 is LGHNA, CDR2 YNFKEQ. The V end was cut by 4 bases, the J end by 0 bases, with 14 bases between. The CDR3 totals 16 residues. CDR3 sequence (DNA): TGTGCCAGCAGCCCAGCCCGCGGCACTAGCACAGATACGCAGTATTTT. Protein sequence: CASSPARGTSTDTQYF.

V gene TRBV3-1 (or the pseudogene TRBV3-2) combines with J gene TRBJ2-5, with 9 bases lining up with TRBD2. CDR1 is LGHDT, CDR2 YNNKEL, per germline (reference sequence). Trimming took 1 base from V and 4 from J; bases not matched to a gene: 7. The CDR3 is 16 residues long. CDR3 sequence reads: CASSQAGRGGSETQYF. The CDR3 DNA sequence: TGTGCCAGCAGCCAAGCGGGGCGGGGGGGTTCAGAGACCCAGTACTTC.